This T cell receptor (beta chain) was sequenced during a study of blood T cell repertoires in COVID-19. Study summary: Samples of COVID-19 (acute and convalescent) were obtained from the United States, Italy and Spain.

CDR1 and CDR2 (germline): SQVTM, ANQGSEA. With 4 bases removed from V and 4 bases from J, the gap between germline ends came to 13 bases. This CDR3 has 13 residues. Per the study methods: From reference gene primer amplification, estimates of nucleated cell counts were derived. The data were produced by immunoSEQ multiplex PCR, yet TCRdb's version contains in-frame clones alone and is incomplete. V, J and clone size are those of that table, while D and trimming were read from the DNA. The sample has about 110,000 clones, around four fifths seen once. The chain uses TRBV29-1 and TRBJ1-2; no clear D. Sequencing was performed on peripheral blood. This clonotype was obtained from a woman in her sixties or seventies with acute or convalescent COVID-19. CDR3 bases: TGCAGCGTTGGGACTCCGGGCCCCTATGGCTACACCTTC. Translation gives CSVGTPGPYGYTF.